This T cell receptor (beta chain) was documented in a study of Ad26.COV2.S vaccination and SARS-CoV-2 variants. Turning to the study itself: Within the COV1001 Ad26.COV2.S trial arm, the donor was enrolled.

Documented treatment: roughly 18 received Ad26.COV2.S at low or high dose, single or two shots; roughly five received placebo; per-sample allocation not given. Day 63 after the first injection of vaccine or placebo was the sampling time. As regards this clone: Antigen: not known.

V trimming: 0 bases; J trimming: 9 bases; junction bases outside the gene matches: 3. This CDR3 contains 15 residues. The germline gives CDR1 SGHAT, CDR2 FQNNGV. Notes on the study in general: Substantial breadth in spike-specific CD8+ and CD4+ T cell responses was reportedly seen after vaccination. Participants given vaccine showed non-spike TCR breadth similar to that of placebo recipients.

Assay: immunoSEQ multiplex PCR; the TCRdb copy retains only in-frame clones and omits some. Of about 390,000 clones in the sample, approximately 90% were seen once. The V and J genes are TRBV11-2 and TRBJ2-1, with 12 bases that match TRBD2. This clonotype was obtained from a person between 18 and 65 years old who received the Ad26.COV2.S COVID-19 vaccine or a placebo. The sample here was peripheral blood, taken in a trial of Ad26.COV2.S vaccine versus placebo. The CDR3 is CASSLDGLAGSEQFF. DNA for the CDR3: TGTGCCAGCAGCTTAGACGGACTAGCGGGGAGTGAGCAGTTCTTC.